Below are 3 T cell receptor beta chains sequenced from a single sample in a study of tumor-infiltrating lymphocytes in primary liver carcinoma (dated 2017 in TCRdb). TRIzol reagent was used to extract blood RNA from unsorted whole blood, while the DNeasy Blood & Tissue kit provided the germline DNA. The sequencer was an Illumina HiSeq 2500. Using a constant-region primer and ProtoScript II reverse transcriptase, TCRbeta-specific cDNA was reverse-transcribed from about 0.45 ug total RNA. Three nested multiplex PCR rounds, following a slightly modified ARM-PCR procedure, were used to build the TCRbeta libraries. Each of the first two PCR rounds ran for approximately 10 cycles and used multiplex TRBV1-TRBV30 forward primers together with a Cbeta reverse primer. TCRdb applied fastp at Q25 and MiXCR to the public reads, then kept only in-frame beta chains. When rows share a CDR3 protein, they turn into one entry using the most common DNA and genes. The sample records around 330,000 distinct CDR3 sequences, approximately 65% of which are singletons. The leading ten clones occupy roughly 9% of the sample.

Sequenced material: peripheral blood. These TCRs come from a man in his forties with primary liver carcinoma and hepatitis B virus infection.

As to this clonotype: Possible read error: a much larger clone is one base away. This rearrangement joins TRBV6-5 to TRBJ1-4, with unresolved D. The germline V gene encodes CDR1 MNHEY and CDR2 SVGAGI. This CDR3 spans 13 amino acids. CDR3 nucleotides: TGTGCCTGCAGTCCCAGACCCGCTGAAAAACTGTTTTTT. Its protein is CACSPRPAEKLFF.

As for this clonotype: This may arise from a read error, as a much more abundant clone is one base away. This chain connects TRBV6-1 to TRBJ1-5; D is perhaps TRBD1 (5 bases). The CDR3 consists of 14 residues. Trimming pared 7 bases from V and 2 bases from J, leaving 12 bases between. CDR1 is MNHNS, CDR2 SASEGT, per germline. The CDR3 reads CASIEGLRNQPQHF. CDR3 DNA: TGTGCCAGCATAGAGGGGTTGCGCAATCAGCCCCAGCATTTT.

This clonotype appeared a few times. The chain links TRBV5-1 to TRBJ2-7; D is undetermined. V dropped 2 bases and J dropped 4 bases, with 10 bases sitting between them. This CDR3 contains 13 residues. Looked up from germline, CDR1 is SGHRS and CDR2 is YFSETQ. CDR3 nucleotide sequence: TGCGCCAGCAGCTTCGCGGCGCCTTACGAGCAGTACTTC. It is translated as CASSFAAPYEQYF.